The clone carrying this T cell receptor (beta chain) was detected a few times. At one end, the junction sequence differs from germline, possibly due to a read error. The entry originates in a study of spatial heterogeneity in lung cancer. Study summary: Alpha-chain sequences were detected in numbers that were consistently lower than beta-chain sequences.

The time point denotes: sample taken at primary tumor resection. TCRdb redid the calling of the 5' RACE reads with MiXCR, one entry per CDR3 protein. This table has about 61,000 distinct CDR3 sequences, under 7.5% appearing once. The CDR3 has 11 amino acids. In germline, CDR1 is SQVTM, CDR2 ANQGSEA. Sequencing used PBMCs, obtained at surgery. The sequence was obtained from a female donor with early-stage non-small cell lung cancer. The chain links TRBV29-1 to TRBJ2-3, with D possibly TRBD1 on 5 matching bases. CDR3 residues: CSVELGEFRDF. The CDR3 DNA sequence: TGCAGCGTTGAACTAGGGGAATTTAGGGATTTT.